The T cell receptor beta chain under discussion was sequenced for a study of early T cells in non-severe SARS-CoV-2 infection. The CDR3 is made up of 14 amino acids. Trimming pared 4 bases from V and 4 bases from J, leaving 14 bases between. Germline values: CDR1 SGHVS, CDR2 FNYEAQ. MiXCR was run by TCRdb on the 5' RACE reads, yielding one entry per CDR3 protein. The sample lists approximately 67,000 distinct CDR3 sequences; approximately 10% were seen once. This clonotype came up many times. The sequenced material came from whole blood. The chain carries TRBV7-6 and TRBJ2-7; tentative D call: TRBD2 (6 bases). The sequence was obtained from an adult who was a healthcare worker with PCR-confirmed SARS-CoV-2 infection or an uninfected control (not recorded which). The chain's CDR3 is CASSSWRDAYEQYF. In DNA form, the CDR3 reads TGTGCCAGCAGCTCCTGGCGGGATGCATACGAGCAGTACTTC. Full variable domain (outside the CDR3, taken from reference TRBV7-6 and TRBJ2-7): GAGVSQSPRYKVTKRGQDVALRCDPISGHVSLYWYRQALGQGPEFLTYFNYEAQQDKSGLPNDRFSAERPEGSISTLTIQRTEQRDSAMYRCASSSWRDAYEQYFGPGTRLTVT.